This is a list of T cell receptor beta chains from one sample in a study of cytomegalovirus exposure and HLA in healthy donors. The table came from immunoSEQ multiplex PCR; TCRdb's copy has only in-frame clones and leaves some out. Seen in this sample are about 100,000 clones; the ten most common clones hold about 0.59%. Sequenced: PBMCs. These TCRs come from a man aged 45-65 years in good health and CMV-seronegative. The CDR3 runs from the conserved cysteine through the conserved F or W. A D gene is named only where the DNA matches it firmly.

V: TRBV28; D: TRBD2; J: TRBJ2-1; CDR3: CASSPPGLAGVNEQFF; DNA: TGTGCCAGCAGTCCACCGGGACTAGCGGGAGTCAATGAGCAGTTCTTC
V: TRBV5-1; D: .; J: TRBJ1-3; CDR3: CASSLGQSSGNTIYF; DNA: TGCGCCAGCAGCTTGGGACAGTCCTCTGGAAACACCATATATTTT
V: TRBV5-4; D: .; J: TRBJ1-1; CDR3: CASSSPRGGNTEAFF; DNA: TGTGCCAGCAGCTCCCCCCGGGGGGGGAACACTGAAGCTTTCTTT
V: TRBV10-3; D: TRBD1; J: TRBJ1-1; CDR3: CAIRSGTGLTSNTEAFF; DNA: TGTGCCATCAGATCCGGGACAGGGCTCACCTCGAACACTGAAGCTTTCTTT
V: TRBV18; D: .; J: TRBJ2-7; CDR3: CASSPQGLPYEQYF; DNA: TGTGCCAGCTCTCCGCAGGGGCTTCCCTACGAGCAGTACTTC
V: TRBV7-7; D: .; J: TRBJ2-7; CDR3: CASSSWAGSEQYF; DNA: TGTGCTAGCAGCTCCTGGGCTGGGTCCGAGCAGTACTTC
V: TRBV7-6; D: .; J: TRBJ2-1; CDR3: CASSLAGGKNNEQFF; DNA: TGTGCCAGCAGCTTAGCAGGGGGTAAGAATAATGAGCAGTTCTTC
V: TRBV5-5; D: .; J: TRBJ2-7; CDR3: CASSLAGVNSRSSYEQYF; DNA: TGTGCCAGCAGCTTGGCAGGGGTCAACAGTCGGAGCTCCTACGAGCAGTACTTC
V: TRBV19; D: TRBD1; J: TRBJ1-5; CDR3: CASISGTGGLSNQPQHF; DNA: TGTGCCAGTATCTCAGGGACAGGGGGATTAAGCAATCAGCCCCAGCATTTT
V: TRBV6-1; D: .; J: TRBJ1-5; CDR3: CASRGQQGSNQPQHF; DNA: TGTGCCAGCAGGGGACAACAAGGCAGCAATCAGCCCCAGCATTTT
V: TRBV7-2; D: .; J: TRBJ1-2; CDR3: CASSLGGVTGLYGYTF; DNA: TGTGCCAGCAGCTTAGGAGGTGTTACAGGGTTGTATGGCTACACCTTC
V: TRBV5-1; D: .; J: TRBJ1-1; CDR3: CASSFTGNTEAFF; DNA: TGCGCCAGCAGCTTCACAGGAAACACTGAAGCTTTCTTT
V: TRBV27; D: TRBD1; J: TRBJ2-5; CDR3: CASSWTGGTETQYF; DNA: TGTGCCAGCAGTTGGACAGGGGGAACAGAGACCCAGTACTTC
V: TRBV6-6; D: TRBD1; J: TRBJ1-6; CDR3: CASSPQGANSPLHF; DNA: TGTGCCAGCAGCCCACAGGGGGCAAACTCACCCCTCCACTTT
V: TRBV2; D: .; J: TRBJ1-1; CDR3: CASSERNTEAFF; DNA: TGTGCCAGCAGTGAGAGGAACACTGAAGCTTTCTTT
V: TRBV5-6; D: TRBD2; J: TRBJ2-3; CDR3: CASSLGLAGGLNTQYF; DNA: TGTGCCAGCAGCTTGGGGCTAGCGGGGGGCTTGAATACGCAGTATTTT
V: TRBV11-3; D: TRBD1; J: TRBJ1-1; CDR3: CASSPRTGASEAFF; DNA: TGTGCCAGCAGCCCCAGGACAGGGGCTTCTGAAGCTTTCTTT
V: TRBV19; D: .; J: TRBJ2-5; CDR3: CASSISQETQYF; DNA: TGTGCCAGTAGTATCAGCCAAGAGACCCAGTACTTC
V: TRBV30; D: .; J: TRBJ1-1; CDR3: CAWSVAVEAFF; DNA: TGTGCCTGGAGTGTAGCTGTTGAAGCTTTCTTT
V: TRBV11-2; D: .; J: TRBJ2-3; CDR3: CASSLPPYF; DNA: TGTGCCAGCAGCTTACCTCCCTATTTT
V: TRBV14; D: .; J: TRBJ1-2; CDR3: CASSQDPSLGYTF; DNA: TGTGCCAGCAGCCAAGATCCCTCTTTAGGCTACACCTTC
V: TRBV6-5; D: TRBD2; J: TRBJ2-1; CDR3: CASSYRRGASDNEQFF; DNA: TGTGCCAGCAGTTACCGGCGGGGGGCTTCCGACAATGAGCAGTTCTTC
V: TRBV6-1; D: TRBD2; J: TRBJ2-1; CDR3: CASTSGTSGREFKFF; DNA: TGTGCCAGCACCTCAGGGACTAGCGGGAGGGAATTTAAGTTCTTC
V: TRBV4-3; D: TRBD2; J: TRBJ2-3; CDR3: CASSQESGGRDTQYF; DNA: TGCGCCAGCAGCCAAGAGAGCGGGGGGAGAGATACGCAGTATTTT
V: TRBV19; D: .; J: TRBJ2-2; CDR3: CASSRTVLVGYTGELFF; DNA: TGTGCCAGTAGTCGGACAGTCCTGGTGGGGTACACCGGGGAGCTGTTTTTT
V: TRBV5-1; D: TRBD1; J: TRBJ2-3; CDR3: CASSLGTDGDTQYF; DNA: TGCGCCAGCAGCCTCGGGACAGACGGGGATACGCAGTATTTT
V: TRBV29-1; D: TRBD1; J: TRBJ2-4; CDR3: CSVAGTGDNLAKNIQYF; DNA: TGCAGCGTTGCCGGGACAGGGGACAACCTAGCCAAAAACATTCAGTACTTC
V: TRBV5-4; D: .; J: TRBJ2-4; CDR3: CASSLRGTVKNIQYF; DNA: TGTGCCAGCAGCTTGCGGGGGACGGTCAAAAACATTCAGTACTTC
V: TRBV6-5; D: .; J: TRBJ2-7; CDR3: CASSSGDSSSYEQYF; DNA: TGTGCCAGCAGTTCGGGGGACAGTAGCTCCTACGAGCAGTACTTC
V: TRBV2; D: TRBD1; J: TRBJ1-1; CDR3: CASSPRQGQNTEAFF; DNA: TGTGCCAGCAGCCCTAGACAGGGACAAAACACTGAAGCTTTCTTT
V: TRBV4-1; D: .; J: TRBJ1-2; CDR3: CASSQMGHYGYTF; DNA: TGCGCCAGCAGCCAAATGGGGCATTATGGCTACACCTTC
V: TRBV7-6; D: .; J: TRBJ1-2; CDR3: CASSLYSDSRGGYTF; DNA: TGTGCCAGCAGCTTATACTCGGACAGTCGGGGAGGCTACACCTTC
V: TRBV5-1; D: TRBD2; J: TRBJ2-7; CDR3: CASSFGLAESYEQYF; DNA: TGCGCCAGCAGCTTTGGACTAGCCGAATCCTACGAGCAGTACTTC
V: TRBV9; D: .; J: TRBJ2-2; CDR3: CASSVGGSVGELFF; DNA: TGTGCCAGCAGCGTAGGAGGGTCTGTTGGGGAGCTGTTTTTT
V: TRBV6-6; D: .; J: TRBJ1-1; CDR3: CASSLTMNTEAFF; DNA: TGTGCCAGCAGTCTAACCATGAACACTGAAGCTTTCTTT
V: TRBV9; D: TRBD2; J: TRBJ2-1; CDR3: CASSPEPGLAVSDNEQFF; DNA: TGTGCCAGCAGCCCCGAACCGGGACTAGCGGTCTCCGACAATGAGCAGTTCTTC
V: TRBV6-5; D: TRBD1; J: TRBJ1-2; CDR3: CASQGARDYGYTF; DNA: TGTGCCAGCCAGGGGGCGCGGGACTATGGCTACACCTTC
V: TRBV5-4; D: .; J: TRBJ1-5; CDR3: CASSLGQAQPQHF; DNA: TGTGCCAGCAGCTTGGGACAGGCGCAGCCCCAGCATTTT
V: TRBV4-1; D: .; J: TRBJ1-1; CDR3: CASSQDTGHGNTEAFF; DNA: TGCGCCAGCAGCCAAGATACCGGACATGGGAACACTGAAGCTTTCTTT
V: TRBV11-2; D: .; J: TRBJ1-4; CDR3: CASSPGRAEKLFF; DNA: TGTGCCAGCAGCCCAGGGAGGGCTGAAAAACTGTTTTTT
V: TRBV6-6; D: TRBD1; J: TRBJ2-7; CDR3: CASSPPGTGGAEQYF; DNA: TGTGCCAGCAGCCCCCCCGGGACAGGGGGAGCCGAGCAGTACTTC
V: TRBV7-3; D: TRBD2; J: TRBJ2-1; CDR3: CASSPVGGSVYNEQFF; DNA: TGTGCCAGCAGCCCTGTCGGCGGGAGCGTATACAATGAGCAGTTCTTC
V: TRBV5-1; D: .; J: TRBJ2-1; CDR3: CASSLEGESYNEQFF; DNA: TGCGCCAGCAGCTTGGAGGGGGAATCCTACAATGAGCAGTTCTTC
V: TRBV4-1; D: TRBD1; J: TRBJ1-1; CDR3: CASSQDPSFRDSIEAFF; DNA: TGCGCCAGCAGCCAAGATCCTTCTTTCCGGGACAGTATTGAAGCTTTCTTT
V: TRBV5-1; D: TRBD2; J: TRBJ2-3; CDR3: CASSSFSGGTDTQYF; DNA: TGCGCCAGCAGCTCCTTTAGCGGGGGCACAGATACGCAGTATTTT
V: TRBV11-3; D: TRBD1; J: TRBJ1-1; CDR3: CASSSHTGDTEAFF; DNA: TGTGCCAGCAGCTCACATACAGGGGACACTGAAGCTTTCTTT
V: TRBV5-4; D: TRBD2; J: TRBJ2-1; CDR3: CASSLVGGPGEQFF; DNA: TGTGCCAGCAGCTTGGTGGGAGGGCCTGGGGAGCAGTTCTTC
V: TRBV10-1; D: TRBD2; J: TRBJ2-2; CDR3: CASTGTLAGAINTGELFF; DNA: TGCGCCAGCACCGGAACCCTAGCGGGGGCCATCAACACCGGGGAGCTGTTTTTT
V: TRBV6-5; D: .; J: TRBJ1-2; CDR3: CASTLTGIRYTF; DNA: TGTGCCAGCACCCTAACAGGGATCCGCTACACCTTC